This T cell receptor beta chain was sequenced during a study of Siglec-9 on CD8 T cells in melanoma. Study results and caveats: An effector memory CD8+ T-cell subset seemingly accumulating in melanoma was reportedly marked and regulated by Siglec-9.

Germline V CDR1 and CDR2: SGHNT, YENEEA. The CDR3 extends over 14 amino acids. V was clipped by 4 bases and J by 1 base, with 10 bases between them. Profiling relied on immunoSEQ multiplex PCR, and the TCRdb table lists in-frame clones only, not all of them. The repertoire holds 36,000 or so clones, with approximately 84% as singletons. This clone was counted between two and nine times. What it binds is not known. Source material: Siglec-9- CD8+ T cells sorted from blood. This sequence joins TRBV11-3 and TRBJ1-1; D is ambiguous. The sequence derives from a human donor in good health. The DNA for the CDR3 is TGTGCCAGCAGCTCAGTGATCAGGAACACTGAAGCTTTCTTT. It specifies CASSSVIRNTEAFF.